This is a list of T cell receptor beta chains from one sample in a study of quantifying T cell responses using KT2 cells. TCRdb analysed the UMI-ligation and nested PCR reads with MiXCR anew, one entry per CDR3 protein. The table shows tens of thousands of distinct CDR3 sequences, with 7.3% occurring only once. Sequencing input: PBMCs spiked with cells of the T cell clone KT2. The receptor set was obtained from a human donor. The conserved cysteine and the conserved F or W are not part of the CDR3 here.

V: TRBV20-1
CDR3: SARETARTDTQY

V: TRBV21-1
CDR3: ASSSRDRVNSYEQY

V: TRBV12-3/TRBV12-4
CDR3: ASGIAGGETQY

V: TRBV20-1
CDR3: SARPSGRMYEQY

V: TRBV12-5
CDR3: ASGPPGGQY

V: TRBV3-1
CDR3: ASTPRGGRTGANVLT

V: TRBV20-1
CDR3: SAEQGADDYGYT

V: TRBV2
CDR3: ASSLTGSTDTQY

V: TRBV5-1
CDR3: ASSAGQAYNEQF

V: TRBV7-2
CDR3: ASSLLAGVNEQY

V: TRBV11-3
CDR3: ASSKAEGGDTQY

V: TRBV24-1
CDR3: ATSDLNEQF

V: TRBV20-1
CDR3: SARDFQAYGYT

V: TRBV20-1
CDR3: SAQDRDRAFNYGYT

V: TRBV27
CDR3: ASSSSGSVTYEQY

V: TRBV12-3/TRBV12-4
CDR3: ASREGSEAF

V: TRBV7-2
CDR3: ASSLYSGRVEQF

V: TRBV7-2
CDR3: ASSLSPSIGTEAF

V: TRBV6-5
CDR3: ASQENTEAF

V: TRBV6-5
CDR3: ASSYSTNRQADSYNSPLH

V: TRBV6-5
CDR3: ASRFRDTEAF

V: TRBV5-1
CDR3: ASSGTGTGSGANVLT

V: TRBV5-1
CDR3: AGSSGGAGYGYT

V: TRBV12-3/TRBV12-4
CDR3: ASSGGNKETQY

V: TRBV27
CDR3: ASRNSGGPRNIQY

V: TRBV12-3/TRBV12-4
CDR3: ASAGARADTQY

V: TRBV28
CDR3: ASTLAGTGFLQPQH

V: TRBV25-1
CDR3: ASSELTANTEAF

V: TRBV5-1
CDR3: AMQGGAPEETQY

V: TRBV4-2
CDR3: ASSQGSDGSYEQY

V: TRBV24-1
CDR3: ATSESPSGTETDTQY

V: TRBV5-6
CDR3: ASSLAGGVQF

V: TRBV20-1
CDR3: SAERPPEPQH

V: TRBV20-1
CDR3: SARGAGRNTEAF

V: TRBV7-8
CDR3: ASSKGAGVDYGYT

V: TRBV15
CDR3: ATSRGVAGGDEQY

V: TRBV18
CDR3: ASSETGQQPQH

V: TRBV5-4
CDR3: ASRPGLANMETQY

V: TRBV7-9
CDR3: ASSSWTGRNSPLH

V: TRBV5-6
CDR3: ASSFLHSDYEQY

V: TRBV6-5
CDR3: ASSKLGLGETQY

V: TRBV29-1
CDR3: SAKLARNIQY

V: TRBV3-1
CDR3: ASRREGVSVQF

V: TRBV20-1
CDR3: SAAVRSGGLLNTQY

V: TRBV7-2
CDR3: ASSPPGTSGNIQY

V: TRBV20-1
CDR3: SARDRGPRYQPQH

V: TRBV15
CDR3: ATSPTGNTGELF

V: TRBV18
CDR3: ASSNRLDTYQETQY

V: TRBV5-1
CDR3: ASSLVGTTSYNEQF

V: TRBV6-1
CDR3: ASNPTGFNQPQH

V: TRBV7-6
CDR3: ASSLGARGGTEAF